This TCR beta chain was found in a study of cytomegalovirus exposure and HLA in healthy donors (dated by TCRdb to about 2017). Regarding the study in general: A later analysis indicated that the 95 to 150 validation repertoires were generated on the platform also employed for the approximately 670 repertoires of the first cohort. The aim of the study was to test whether cataloging public T cell receptors could identify signatures of past pathogen exposure. A separate validation cohort of 100 to 150 different subjects was used in addition to the 666-subject first cohort. To predict cytomegalovirus infection status, the study combined high-throughput TCR immunosequencing, statistical association of individual TCRs with disease status, and machine learning. Summary of the overall study and its limitations: Subsequent analysis determined that TCRs grouped into clusters in the first cohort also showed a tendency toward co-occurrence across the 90 to 150 validation repertoires, and 94% of cluster scores exceeded 0. The classifier was reported to diagnose cytomegalovirus status with high specificity and sensitivity in both the original cohort and the validation cohort. The authors suggested that the approach could potentially be extended to other disease states and immunological phenotypes. A few of the identified cytomegalovirus-associated TCR beta chains were confirmed in vitro to be specific for cytomegalovirus antigens. A later analysis lacked HLA typing for the validation cohort, so it scored co-occurrence in that cohort across all 130 or so repertoires. While some public TCRs were present in many individuals, most TCR sequences turned up only very rarely across donors. In the study, some 160 TCR beta chains were listed as associated with cytomegalovirus.

The library relied on the immunoSEQ multiplex PCR assay. On the study's bioinformatics: A statistical classification framework was built for diagnosing cytomegalovirus status from the catalog of TCR beta chain sequences. TCRdb holds this immuneACCESS table with in-frame rearrangements only. Some clones are missing; in checked studies, unresolved V genes explain under half, and the rest has no known cause. V, J and clone size were drawn from that table, and D and trimming were deduced from the DNA. The sample table holds 250,000 to 400,000 clones, of which over 75% were seen once. The ten largest account for more than 0.95% of the sample. Of note for this clone: The antigen it binds to is not known. Per-nucleotide qualities are absent, and no much larger clonotype sits a single base away.

The donors belonged to the validation cohort of over a hundred subjects, which was separate from the roughly 670-subject first cohort. CDR1 MNHNS and CDR2 SASEGT are derived from the germline V gene. The CDR3, cysteine through phenylalanine, is 15 amino acids long. Only the CDR3 DNA stays, 45 bases, in frame from base 1. Germline trimming amounts to 2 bases on V and 2 bases on J, with 2 as the count of junction bases outside the gene matches. This TCR came from a young man in good health and CMV-seronegative. Sequences were obtained from PBMCs. The receptor chain draws on TRBV6-1 and TRBJ1-2; 10 bases in between match TRBD1. This receptor carries the CDR3 CASSEKTGGNYGYTF. DNA sequence: TGTGCCAGCAGTGAAAAGACAGGGGGCAACTATGGCTACACCTTC.